This is a list of T cell receptor beta chains from one sample in a study of T cell responses to AZD1222 COVID-19 vaccine. The protocol was immunoSEQ multiplex PCR, while the TCRdb copy is restricted to in-frame clones and leaves out a portion. The sample holds about 79,000 clones, 70% to 90% seen once. Here the sequenced sample was peripheral blood, taken on day 0 of AZD1222 vaccination. Receptor source: an adult in good health. The CDR3 runs from the conserved cysteine through the conserved F or W. Fields, in order: clone size, J gene, V gene, D gene, CDR3 DNA, CDR3 protein. A D gene is named only where the DNA matches it firmly. Clone sizes are given selectively: once, few, many, or a class where the clone is expanded.

NA | TRBJ1-4 | TRBV29-1 | NA | TGCAGCGCCTCACCCGGCCCAGCCGCTAATGAAAAACTGTTTTTT | CSASPGPAANEKLFF
NA | TRBJ2-3 | TRBV15 | TRBD2 | TGTGCCACCAGCAGAGGAATCGGGACTAGCGGGAGCACAGATACGCAGTATTTT | CATSRGIGTSGSTDTQYF
NA | TRBJ1-1 | TRBV11-3 | NA | TGTGCCAGCAGCTTAGACAGAAACACTGAAGCTTTCTTT | CASSLDRNTEAFF
few | TRBJ1-2 | TRBV28 | NA | TGTGCCAGCAGTCCCGGGGGTCCTCTTCGTGGCTACACCTTC | CASSPGGPLRGYTF
NA | TRBJ2-7 | TRBV7-2 | TRBD2 | TGTGCCAGCAGCTTAGGGGCTAGCGGGGTATCCTACGAGCAGTACTTC | CASSLGASGVSYEQYF
NA | TRBJ2-7 | TRBV2 | TRBD2 | TGTGCCAGCACCAAAAGAGGGACTAGCGGCTACGAGCAGTACTTC | CASTKRGTSGYEQYF
NA | TRBJ1-1 | TRBV7-8 | NA | TGTGCCAGCAGCATCGAACAGGGTAACACTGAAGCTTTCTTT | CASSIEQGNTEAFF
few | TRBJ1-2 | TRBV2 | NA | TGTGCCAGCAGTGAGTGGGGAGCAGTAAAGGGCTACACCTTC | CASSEWGAVKGYTF
NA | TRBJ2-3 | TRBV10-3 | NA | TGTGCCATCGCCCGGCCACAGCAAACAGATACGCAGTATTTT | CAIARPQQTDTQYF
NA | TRBJ2-1 | TRBV19 | TRBD1 | TGTGCCAGTACTTTGGACAGGGGCACCTACAATGAGCAGTTCTTC | CASTLDRGTYNEQFF
once | TRBJ1-4 | TRBV18 | TRBD1 | TGTGCCAGCTCACCCGGTGAGTCGGACAGGCGACTGTTTTTT | CASSPGESDRRLFF
NA | TRBJ2-7 | TRBV7-8 | TRBD1 | TGTGCCAGCAGCTTATCCCGGGACAGGGGGCACTTC | CASSLSRDRGHF
NA | TRBJ1-2 | TRBV3-1/TRBV3-2 | NA | TGTGCCAGCAGCCAGGGTGGTGGCTACACCTTC | CASSQGGGYTF
NA | TRBJ2-1 | TRBV3-1/TRBV3-2 | NA | TGTGCCAGCAGCCCCCAATGGGGGGGCGATGAGCAGTTCTTC | CASSPQWGGDEQFF
NA | TRBJ2-2 | TRBV5-4 | NA | TGTGCCAGCAGCTCCGAGGAGGGGGCGGTCACCGGGGAGCTGTTTTTT | CASSSEEGAVTGELFF
NA | TRBJ1-6 | TRBV2 | TRBD1 | TGTGCCAGCAGCCTCAGGGACAGCGGGTCACCCCTCCACTTT | CASSLRDSGSPLHF
NA | TRBJ1-6 | TRBV28 | NA | TGTGCCAGCAGACGGGTATATAATTCACCCCTCCACTTT | CASRRVYNSPLHF
NA | TRBJ1-6 | TRBV6-1 | NA | TGTGCCAGCAGTGCCCAGGGTCTGGTTTTAAATTCACCCCTCCACTTT | CASSAQGLVLNSPLHF
NA | TRBJ1-1 | TRBV2 | TRBD1 | TGTGCCAGCAGTGCCTGGGGGGACAGCATGAACACTGAAGCTTTCTTT | CASSAWGDSMNTEAFF
NA | TRBJ2-3 | TRBV4-2 | TRBD2 | TGTGCCAGCAGCCAAGGGTCCGGGCTAGCGGCCACAGATACGCAGTATTTT | CASSQGSGLAATDTQYF
NA | TRBJ1-5 | TRBV2 | NA | TGTGCCAGCAGTGATAATGGAGGTGGGCTTGGAGCCCAGCATTTT | CASSDNGGGLGAQHF
once | TRBJ2-2 | TRBV7-9 | NA | TGTGCCAGCAGCGAAGGAGGGGGAATGAACACCGGGGAGCTGTTTTTT | CASSEGGGMNTGELFF
NA | TRBJ1-3 | TRBV14 | NA | TGTGCCAGCAGCTCTCCTGACCATTTCTCTGGAAACACCATATATTTT | CASSSPDHFSGNTIYF
few | TRBJ1-1 | TRBV27 | NA | TGTGCCAGTGGGGGGAGGTCGGGCACTGAAGCTTTCTTT | CASGGRSGTEAFF
NA | TRBJ2-5 | TRBV27 | NA | TGTGCCAGCAACATTTCCCCCGACGGTCAAGAGACCCAGTACTTC | CASNISPDGQETQYF
NA | TRBJ1-1 | TRBV28 | NA | TGTGCCAGCTCCCTTGGCCACGGTGAAGCTTTCTTT | CASSLGHGEAFF
NA | TRBJ2-5 | TRBV6-4 | NA | TGTGCCAGCCGAATGACTGGAAGGGCGGTACAAGAGACCCAGTACTTC | CASRMTGRAVQETQYF
NA | TRBJ2-7 | TRBV19 | NA | TGTGCCAGTAGTGCCCCTTTTGGCTACGAGCAGTACTTC | CASSAPFGYEQYF
once | TRBJ1-1 | TRBV19 | NA | TGTGCCAGTAGCCTCGGTATAGTGAACACTGAAGCTTTCTTT | CASSLGIVNTEAFF
NA | TRBJ1-2 | TRBV6-5 | TRBD1 | TGTGCCAGCACACGGACAGGGTCTGGCTACACCTTC | CASTRTGSGYTF
once | TRBJ2-1 | TRBV15 | NA | TGTGCCACCGCCAGCGCTTACTACAATGAGCAGTTCTTC | CATASAYYNEQFF
NA | TRBJ1-1 | TRBV19 | NA | TGTGCCAGTAGTATAGTGGCATTTGGGAACACTGAAGCTTTCTTT | CASSIVAFGNTEAFF
once | TRBJ2-1 | TRBV5-1 | TRBD2 | TGCGCCAGCTCAAGACTAGCGGGGGTCAATGAGCAGTTCTTC | CASSRLAGVNEQFF
NA | TRBJ2-1 | TRBV3-1/TRBV3-2 | TRBD2 | TGTGCCAGCAGCCCCACCCTGTCTAGCGGAGTATACAATGAGCAGTTCTTC | CASSPTLSSGVYNEQFF
once | TRBJ2-7 | TRBV7-2 | NA | TGTGCCAGCAGCTTAGGACTCCGCTACGAGCAGTACTTC | CASSLGLRYEQYF
NA | TRBJ1-1 | TRBV2 | NA | TGTGCCAGTCTCCTCTCTCAGGCTAATTCTGAAGCTTTCTTT | CASLLSQANSEAFF
few | TRBJ1-6 | TRBV5-4 | NA | TGTGCCAGCAGCTTGGAAGGGGGGAATAATTCACCCCTCCACTTT | CASSLEGGNNSPLHF
NA | TRBJ1-2 | TRBV27 | TRBD1 | TGTGCCAGCAGTTGGGGACAGGGGGCGCGTGGCTACACCTTC | CASSWGQGARGYTF
NA | TRBJ1-1 | TRBV19 | TRBD1 | TGTGCCAGTAGTATCCTGGGCAGGGGGCGGGACACTGAAGCTTTCTTT | CASSILGRGRDTEAFF
few | TRBJ1-5 | TRBV7-8 | TRBD1 | TGTGCCAGCAGCCGCGGGGACAGGTCTGATCAGCCCCAGCATTTT | CASSRGDRSDQPQHF
NA | TRBJ1-2 | TRBV5-8 | NA | TGTGCCAGCAGCATTGGACCGGTTAACTATGGCTACACCTTC | CASSIGPVNYGYTF
medium-sized | TRBJ2-1 | TRBV4-1 | NA | TGCGCCAGCAGCCAAGAGGCGACTACTAGGGGTGAGCAGTTCTTC | CASSQEATTRGEQFF
NA | TRBJ2-3 | TRBV7-8 | NA | TGTGCCAGCAGCTTACTGGATGACACAGATACGCAGTATTTT | CASSLLDDTDTQYF
NA | TRBJ1-1 | TRBV18 | NA | TGTGCCAGCTCATCGGACACCGGCAGGACGAACACTGAAGCTTTCTTT | CASSSDTGRTNTEAFF
NA | TRBJ1-4 | TRBV5-1 | NA | TGCGCCAGCAGCTTGGCCGCGGCAGCGGAACGTGAAAAACTGTTTTTT | CASSLAAAAEREKLFF
NA | TRBJ2-5 | TRBV28 | NA | TGTGCCAGCAGTTCCCCTAGGAGCTTAAAAGAGACCCAGTACTTC | CASSSPRSLKETQYF
NA | TRBJ1-1 | TRBV10-1 | NA | TGCGCCAGCAGTGAGAGGGGCGCGGGGCACAGTGAAGCTTTCTTT | CASSERGAGHSEAFF
few | TRBJ2-2 | TRBV10-2 | TRBD2 | TGCGCCAGCAGTGAGCCATTAGCGGGAGTAAACACCGGGGAGCTGTTTTTT | CASSEPLAGVNTGELFF
NA | TRBJ1-5 | TRBV19 | NA | TGTGCCAGTAATGGTATAGGGCAGGATCCGGTTCCCCAGCATTTT | CASNGIGQDPVPQHF
NA | TRBJ1-2 | TRBV30 | TRBD1 | TGTGCCTGGAGCCCACAGGGGCCAAACTATGGCTACACCTTC | CAWSPQGPNYGYTF
NA | TRBJ2-3 | TRBV10-3 | TRBD2 | TGTGCCATCAGTGAGAGCGGGACCAGCACAGATACGCAGTATTTT | CAISESGTSTDTQYF